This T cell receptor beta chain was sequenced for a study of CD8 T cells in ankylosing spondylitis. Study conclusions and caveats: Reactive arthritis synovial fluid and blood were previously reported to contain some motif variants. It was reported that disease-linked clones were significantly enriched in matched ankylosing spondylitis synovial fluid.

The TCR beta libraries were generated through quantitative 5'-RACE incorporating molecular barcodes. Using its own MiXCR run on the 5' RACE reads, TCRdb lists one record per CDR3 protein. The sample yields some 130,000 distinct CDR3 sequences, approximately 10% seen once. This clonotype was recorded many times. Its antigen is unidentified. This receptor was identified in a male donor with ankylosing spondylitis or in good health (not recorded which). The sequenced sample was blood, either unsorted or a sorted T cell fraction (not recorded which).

CDR3 sequence: CASRPDRGQSYEQYF. The CDR3 bases are TGTGCCAGCAGACCTGACAGGGGGCAGTCCTACGAGCAGTACTTC. The V and J genes are TRBV7-9 and TRBJ2-7; 10 bases are a match to TRBD1. CDR3 length: 15 amino acids. The germline gives CDR1 SEHNR, CDR2 FQNEAQ (reference sequence). The V segment lost 6 bases and the J segment 1 base; nucleotides outside the gene matches: 6.